The entry below gives a single T cell receptor delta chain sequence along with its context. Its antigen is not known. TCRdb records a much larger clone's protein for this DNA, with a difference at residue 7 that likely arises from a read error; the protein given is the translation of the DNA. This entry is derived from a study of γδ T cells in repeated Plasmodium falciparum infection. Study as a whole: Over roughly 640 days, donors received four mosquito-bite P. falciparum NF54 infections. Timepoints: baseline, immediately before selected infections, and 21 days after every infection. Study-level results: One small rural Malian village, predominantly a single ethnic group, supplied the cohort. Vdelta2-negative gammadelta repertoires appeared less diverse and less shared in Malian than Australian children.

TCRdb applied CATT to the multiplex PCR reads for clone calling. The sample includes 75,000 to 95,000 delta-chain clones, 0.75% to 1% seen only once; the top ten take more than 9%. V lost 0 bases and J lost 5, with 22 bases in between. The V gene's germline CDR1 is TSWWSYY and CDR2 QGS. The CDR3 is 18 amino acids. Bulk repertoires came from Vgamma9/Vdelta2+ or Vdelta2-negative gammadelta T cells flow-sorted from PBMC. The source material was gamma-delta T cells from blood. The chain joins TRDV1 to TRDJ1, with D perhaps TRDD3 (6 bases). Matching the DNA to germline supplied the J gene, which TCRdb does not give. This sequence was found in a pool of human donors (malaria-infected and uninfected, not separated). CDR3 in DNA: TGTGCTCTTGGGGAACTAGCTTCCCTCACCGGGGGACGAGATAAACTCATCTTT. Translation: CALGELASLTGGRDKLIF.